This TCR beta chain was sequenced during a study of T cells in localized non-small cell lung cancer. Sequencing was performed with immunoSEQ multiplex PCR; in TCRdb, only in-frame clones are kept and a portion is missing. Found here are some 13,000 clones, around 82% of them singletons; the top ten hold roughly a fifth. The CDR3 covers 16 residues. Trimming pared 5 bases from V and 1 base from J, leaving 17 bases between. Germline values: CDR1 LNHDA, CDR2 SQIVND (reference sequence). The chain has TRBV19 and TRBJ1-1; a weak D match, TRBD1 (5 bases). This material consisted of peripheral blood, taken before any cancer treatment. This TCR was sampled from a male donor older than 55 with stage I lung adenocarcinoma. The CDR3 coding sequence is TGTGCCAGTAGTCAGTGGGGCAGTCCCACGAACACTGAAGCTTTCTTT. Its protein is CASSQWGSPTNTEAFF.